The rows below give T cell receptor beta chains drawn from one sample of a study of blood T cell repertoires in COVID-19. TCRdb keeps only in-frame clones here, not all; method: immunoSEQ multiplex PCR. The data show around 500,000 clones, 88% seen once. Sequencing used PBMCs or T cells enriched from blood (not recorded which). Source of these receptors: a woman aged 40-49 years who had recovered from COVID-19. Both conserved end residues are part of each CDR3. D genes are given only for firm matches. Some rows have no size entry. The others give once, few or many, or a class for an expanded clone.

CASSSGQGASSPIGYTF | TGTGCCAGCAGCTCCGGACAGGGAGCATCGTCCCCTATAGGCTACACCTTC | TRBV5-4 | TRBD1 | - | TRBJ1-2
CASIPGNTYEQYF | TGTGCCTCTATCCCAGGGAATACCTACGAGCAGTACTTC | TRBV30 | - | - | TRBJ2-7
CASSPWEAGNTGELFF | TGTGCCAGCAGTCCCTGGGAAGCGGGTAACACCGGGGAGCTGTTTTTT | TRBV5-5 | - | - | TRBJ2-2
CASSTDRAHYGYTF | TGTGCCAGTAGTACCGACAGGGCCCACTATGGCTACACCTTC | TRBV19 | TRBD1 | - | TRBJ1-2
CASSRIGQGGDGYTF | TGTGCCAGCAGCCGGATCGGACAGGGAGGAGACGGCTACACCTTC | TRBV5-4 | TRBD1 | few | TRBJ1-2
CASSLGLEETQYF | TGCGCCAGCAGCTTGGGGTTAGAAGAGACCCAGTACTTC | TRBV5-1 | - | - | TRBJ2-5
CASSPISYRVSGANVLTF | TGTGCCAGCTCCCCGATTTCGTACAGGGTGTCTGGGGCCAACGTCCTGACTTTC | TRBV18 | - | - | TRBJ2-6
CAIRPGQGALETQYF | TGTGCCATCAGACCCGGACAGGGGGCCCTCGAGACCCAGTACTTC | TRBV10-3 | TRBD1 | once | TRBJ2-5
CASSLLIEAFF | TGTGCCAGCAGCTTACTAATAGAAGCTTTCTTT | TRBV7-4 | - | - | TRBJ1-1
CASGAAGGPGETQYF | TGTGCTAGTGGCGCGGCGGGAGGGCCAGGGGAGACCCAGTACTTC | TRBV12-5 | TRBD2 | - | TRBJ2-5
CATSRELRLPSF | TGTGCCACCAGCAGAGAACTCCGACTGCCTAGTTTT | TRBV15 | - | - | TRBJ2-3
CASSERQGLGTEAFF | TGCGCCAGCAGCGAAAGACAGGGATTGGGGACTGAAGCTTTCTTT | TRBV10-1 | TRBD1 | - | TRBJ1-1
CATSDKGAVVHYGYTF | TGTGCCACCAGTGATAAGGGGGCTGTAGTTCACTATGGCTACACCTTC | TRBV24-1 | TRBD1 | - | TRBJ1-2
CATSRGRDTYSWGYTF | TGTGCCACCAGCAGAGGCCGGGACACTTACTCGTGGGGCTACACCTTC | TRBV15 | - | - | TRBJ1-2